Listed below are T cell receptor beta chains from one sample, sequenced in a study of T cell repertoires in cytomegalovirus infection. The antigens these receptors bind are not known. TCRdb redid the calling of the reads with MiXCR, one entry per CDR3 protein. The top ten clones hold 12% of a sample with fewer than 950,000 distinct CDR3 sequences, 32% of them seen once. The input for sequencing was cultured CD8+ T cells from PBMCs, taken from culture after CMV antigen stimulation. Receptors originate from a human donor in good health (CMV status not recorded). Some clones in this sample may be carry-over from other donors' samples. CDR3s include the opening cysteine and the closing phenylalanine or tryptophan. The size entry is marked missing in some rows and otherwise reads once, few, many or a size class.

>TRBJ1-2|-|TRBV27
CASSFLPLGGYGYTF
>TRBJ2-3|few|TRBV7-2
CASSLVIQRGTDTQYF
>TRBJ1-6|-|TRBV2
CASSPGANSPLHF
>TRBJ1-2|many|TRBV28
CASSLLVKGDYGYTF
>TRBJ1-3|few|TRBV7-9
CASSPPLGQWENTIYF
>TRBJ1-2|-|TRBV6-1
CASSLDRGFRGYTF
>TRBJ1-5|few|TRBV6-8
CASSYTGGKQPQHF
>TRBJ2-1|-|TRBV9
CASSSFPEYMYNEQFF
>TRBJ2-6|-|TRBV24-1
CATSASAGFAMTF
>TRBJ2-1|many|TRBV11-1
CASSLGHLISYNEQFF
>TRBJ1-1|-|TRBV2
CASSEPHAGLGNTEAFF
>TRBJ2-3|-|TRBV4-2
CASSQDQELAGGTDTQYF
>TRBJ2-2|few|TRBV6-2/TRBV6-3
CAGQRRGGIGSYTGELFF